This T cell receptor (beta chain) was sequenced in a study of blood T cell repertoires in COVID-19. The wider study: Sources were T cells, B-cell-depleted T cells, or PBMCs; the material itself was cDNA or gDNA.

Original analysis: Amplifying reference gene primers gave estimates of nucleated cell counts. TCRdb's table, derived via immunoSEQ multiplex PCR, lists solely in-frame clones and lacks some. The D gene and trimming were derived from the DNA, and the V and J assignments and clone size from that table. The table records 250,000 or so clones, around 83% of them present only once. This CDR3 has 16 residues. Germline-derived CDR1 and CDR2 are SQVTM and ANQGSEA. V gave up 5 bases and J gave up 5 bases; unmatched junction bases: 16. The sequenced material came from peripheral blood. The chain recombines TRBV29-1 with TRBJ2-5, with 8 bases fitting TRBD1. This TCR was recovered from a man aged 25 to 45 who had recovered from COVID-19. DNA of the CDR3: TGCAGCGTTCAAAGACAGGGGTTGAGGGTAGGGGAGACCCAGTACTTC. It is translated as CSVQRQGLRVGETQYF.